This T cell receptor beta chain was observed in a study of memory CD4+ T cells and cytomegalovirus serostatus. Single viable CD3+CD4+CD8-CD45RO+ cells were sorted as the memory CD4+ T cells. Findings of the study overall: Median bootstrapped AUC for CMV status was just over 0.94 originally, approximately 0.93 US-trained.

The CDR3 contains 14 residues. Per the germline V gene, CDR1 is SGHRS and CDR2 is YFSETQ. Trimming took off 1 base at V and 1 base at J, with 8 bases between the two ends. For this clone: Its antigen is currently unknown.

Using immunoSEQ multiplex PCR, the repertoire was profiled, and TCRdb retains in-frame clones only, with some absent. The table shows 30,000 to 40,000 clones, with approximately 76% occurring only once. This chain uses TRBV5-1 with TRBJ2-5; unclear D gene. What was sequenced was memory CD4+ T cells from blood. The clonotype was recovered from an adult in good health and CMV-seronegative. Some clones in this sample may be carry-over from other donors' samples. The CDR3 sequence: CASSLSASQETQYF. CDR3 bases: TGCGCCAGCAGCTTGTCGGCTTCCCAAGAGACCCAGTACTTC.